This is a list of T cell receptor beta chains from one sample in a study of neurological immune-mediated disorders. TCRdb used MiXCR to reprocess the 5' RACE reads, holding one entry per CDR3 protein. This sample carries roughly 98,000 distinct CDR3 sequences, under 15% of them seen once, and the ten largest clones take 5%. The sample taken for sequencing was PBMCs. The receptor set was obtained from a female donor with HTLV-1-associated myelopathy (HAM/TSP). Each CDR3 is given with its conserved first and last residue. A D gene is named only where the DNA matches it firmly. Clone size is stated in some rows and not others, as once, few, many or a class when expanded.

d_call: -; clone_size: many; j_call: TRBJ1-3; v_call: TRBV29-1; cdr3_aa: CSVVWSQGLGNTIYF; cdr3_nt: TGCAGCGTTGTGTGGTCGCAGGGATTAGGAAACACCATATATTTT
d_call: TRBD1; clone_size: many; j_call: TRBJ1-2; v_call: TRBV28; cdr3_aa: CASSSQGTAYHGYTF; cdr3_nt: TGTGCCAGCAGTTCCCAGGGGACAGCCTATCATGGCTACACCTTC
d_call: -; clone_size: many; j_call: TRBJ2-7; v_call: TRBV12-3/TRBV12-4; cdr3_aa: CASKLYGEPTYEQYF; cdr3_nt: TGTGCCAGCAAGCTGTACGGAGAACCTACCTACGAGCAGTACTTC
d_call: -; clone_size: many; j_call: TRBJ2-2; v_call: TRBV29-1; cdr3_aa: CSVEDAGLKLFF; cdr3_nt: TGCAGCGTTGAAGATGCGGGGTTGAAGCTGTTTTTT
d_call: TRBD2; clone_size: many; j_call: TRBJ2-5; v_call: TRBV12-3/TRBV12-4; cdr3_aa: CASTLRTSGVDETQYF; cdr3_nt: TGTGCCAGCACCCTAAGGACTAGCGGGGTCGACGAGACCCAGTACTTC
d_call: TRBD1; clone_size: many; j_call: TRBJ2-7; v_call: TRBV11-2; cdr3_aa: CASSLGPTGAYEQYF; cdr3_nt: TGTGCCAGCAGCTTAGGTCCGACAGGGGCCTACGAGCAGTACTTC
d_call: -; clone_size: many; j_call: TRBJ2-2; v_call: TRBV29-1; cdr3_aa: CSVAGANTGELFF; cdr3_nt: TGCAGCGTCGCAGGGGCGAACACCGGGGAGCTGTTTTTT
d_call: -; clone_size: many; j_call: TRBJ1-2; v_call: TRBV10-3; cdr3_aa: CAISELTARNYTF; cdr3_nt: TGTGCCATCAGTGAGTTAACAGCGAGAAACTACACCTTC
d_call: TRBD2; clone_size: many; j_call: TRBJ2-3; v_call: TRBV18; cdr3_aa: CASSPGSSGGAADTQYF; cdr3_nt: TGTGCCAGCTCACCAGGGAGCAGCGGGGGGGCAGCAGATACGCAGTATTTT
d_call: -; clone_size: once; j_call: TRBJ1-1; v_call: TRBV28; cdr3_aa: CASSSILNSSAGAFF; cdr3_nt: TGTGCCAGCAGTTCCATACTGAATTCGTCCGCCGGAGCTTTCTTT
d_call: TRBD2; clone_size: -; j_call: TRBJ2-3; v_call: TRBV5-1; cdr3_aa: CASSSSGGGSRITDTQYF; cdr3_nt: TGCGCCAGCAGCTCTAGCGGGGGGGGGTCCAGAATCACAGATACGCAGTATTTT
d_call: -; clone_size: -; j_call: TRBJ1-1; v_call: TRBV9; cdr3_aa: CVSIVMNQANTEAFF; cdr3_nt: TGTGTCAGCATCGTAATGAATCAGGCGAACACTGAAGCTTTCTTT
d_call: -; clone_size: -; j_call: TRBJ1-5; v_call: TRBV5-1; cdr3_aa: CASSLEGSNQPQHF; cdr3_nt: TGCGCCAGCAGCTTGGAGGGAAGCAATCAGCCCCAGCATTTT
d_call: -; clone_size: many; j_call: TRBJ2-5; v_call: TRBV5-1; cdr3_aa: CASSRQQETQYF; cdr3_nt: TGCGCCAGCAGCCGACAGCAAGAGACCCAGTACTTC
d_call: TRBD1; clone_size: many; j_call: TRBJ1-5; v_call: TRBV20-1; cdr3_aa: CSATLPGQGNQPQHF; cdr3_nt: TGCAGTGCTACGTTACCGGGACAGGGGAATCAGCCCCAGCATTTT
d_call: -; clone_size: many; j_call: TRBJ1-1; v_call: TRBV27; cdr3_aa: CASSLSQGYTEAFF; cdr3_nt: TGTGCCAGCAGTTTATCACAGGGATACACTGAAGCTTTCTTT
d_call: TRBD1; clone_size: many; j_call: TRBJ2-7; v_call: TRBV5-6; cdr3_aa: CASGRGQGFYEQYF; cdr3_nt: TGTGCCAGCGGGAGGGGACAGGGATTCTACGAGCAGTACTTC
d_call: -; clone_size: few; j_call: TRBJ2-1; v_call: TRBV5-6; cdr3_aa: CASSLFDSHEQFF; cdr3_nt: TGTGCCAGCAGCTTGTTCGATTCCCATGAGCAGTTCTTC
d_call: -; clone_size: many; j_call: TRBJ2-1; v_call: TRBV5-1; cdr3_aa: CASSLGISGNEQFF; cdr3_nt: TGCGCCAGCAGCTTGGGGATTAGCGGCAATGAGCAGTTCTTC
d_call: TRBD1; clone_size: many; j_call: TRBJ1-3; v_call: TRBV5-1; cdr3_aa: CASSLESGGESGNTIYF; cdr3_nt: TGCGCCAGCAGCTTGGAGTCAGGGGGTGAATCTGGAAACACCATATATTTT
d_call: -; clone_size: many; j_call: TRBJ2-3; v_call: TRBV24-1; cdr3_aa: CATSDRTDTQYF; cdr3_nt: TGTGCCACCAGTGACCGCACAGATACGCAGTATTTT
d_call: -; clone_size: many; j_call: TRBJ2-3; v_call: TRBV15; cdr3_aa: CATSREGAAGGPTDTQYF; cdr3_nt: TGTGCCACCAGCAGAGAGGGTGCTGCTGGGGGGCCCACAGATACGCAGTATTTT
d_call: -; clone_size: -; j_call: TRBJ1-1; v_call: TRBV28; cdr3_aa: CTSSAAGTGGTQAFF; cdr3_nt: TGTACCAGCAGCGCCGCCGGGACCGGGGGGACTCAAGCTTTCTTT
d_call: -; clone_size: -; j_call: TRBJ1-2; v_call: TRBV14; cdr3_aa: CASSQELNYGYTF; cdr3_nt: TGTGCCAGCAGCCAAGAATTGAACTATGGCTACACCTTC
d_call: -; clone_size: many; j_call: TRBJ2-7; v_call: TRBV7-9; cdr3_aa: CASSLRTDSEQYF; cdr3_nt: TGTGCCAGCAGCCTTCGGACGGATTCCGAGCAGTACTTC
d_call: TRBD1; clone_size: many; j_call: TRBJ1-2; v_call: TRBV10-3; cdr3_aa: CAYGQGDGYTF; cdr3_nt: TGTGCCTACGGACAGGGGGATGGCTACACCTTC
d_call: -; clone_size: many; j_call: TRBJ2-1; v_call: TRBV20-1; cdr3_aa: CSAGANGGHEQFF; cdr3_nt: TGCAGTGCTGGCGCAAACGGGGGGCATGAGCAGTTCTTC
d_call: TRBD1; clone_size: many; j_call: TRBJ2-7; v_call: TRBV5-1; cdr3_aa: CASSLWTGAHREQYF; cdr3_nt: TGCGCCAGCAGCTTGTGGACAGGGGCCCATCGCGAGCAGTACTTC
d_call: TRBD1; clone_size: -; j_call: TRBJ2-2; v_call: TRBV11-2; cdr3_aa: CASSLVGTELNTGELFF; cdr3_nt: TGTGCCAGCAGCTTAGTGGGGACAGAACTGAACACCGGGGAGCTGTTTTTT
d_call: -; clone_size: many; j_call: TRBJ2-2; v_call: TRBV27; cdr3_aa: CASSLLNTGELFF; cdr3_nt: TGTGCCAGCAGTTTATTGAACACCGGGGAGCTGTTTTTT
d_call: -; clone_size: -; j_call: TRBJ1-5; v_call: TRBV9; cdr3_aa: CASSVGASNQPQHF; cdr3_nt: TGTGCCAGCAGCGTAGGGGCAAGCAATCAGCCCCAGCATTTT
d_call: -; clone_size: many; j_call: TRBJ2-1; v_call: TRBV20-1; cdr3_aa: CSARDRTSSYNEQFF; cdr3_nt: TGCAGTGCTAGAGACCGGACCAGCTCCTACAATGAGCAGTTCTTC
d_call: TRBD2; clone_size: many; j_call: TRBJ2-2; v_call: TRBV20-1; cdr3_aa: CSARRPGLVSTGELFF; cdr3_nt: TGCAGTGCTAGGAGACCGGGACTAGTGAGCACCGGGGAGCTGTTTTTT
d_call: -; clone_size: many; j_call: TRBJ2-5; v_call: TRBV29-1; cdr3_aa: CSADPGSQETQYF; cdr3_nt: TGCAGCGCCGACCCGGGCAGTCAAGAGACCCAGTACTTC
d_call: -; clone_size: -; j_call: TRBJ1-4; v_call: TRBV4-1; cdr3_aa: CASSQGAGNYNEKLFF; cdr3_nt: TGCGCCAGCAGCCAAGGGGCAGGGAACTATAATGAAAAACTGTTTTTT
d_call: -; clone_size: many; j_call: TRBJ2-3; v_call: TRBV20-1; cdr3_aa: CSASEQVRGGSTDTQYF; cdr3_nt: TGCAGTGCTAGCGAGCAGGTCCGGGGTGGATCCACAGATACGCAGTATTTT
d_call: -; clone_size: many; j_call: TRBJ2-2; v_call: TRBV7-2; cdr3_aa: CASSLDRHTGELFF; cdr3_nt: TGTGCCAGCAGCTTAGACAGGCACACCGGGGAGCTGTTTTTT
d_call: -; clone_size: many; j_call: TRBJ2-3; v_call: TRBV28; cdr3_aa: CASGGGGIRTDTQYF; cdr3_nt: TGTGCCAGCGGAGGTGGAGGGATTAGGACAGATACGCAGTATTTT
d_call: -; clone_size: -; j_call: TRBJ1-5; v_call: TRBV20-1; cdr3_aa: CSAQEGGSQPQHF; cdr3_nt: TGCAGTGCCCAGGAGGGAGGTTCCCAGCCCCAGCATTTT
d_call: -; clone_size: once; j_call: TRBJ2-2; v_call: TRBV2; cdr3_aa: CASSRGLSGELFF; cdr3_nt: TGTGCCAGCAGTCGGGGATTGTCCGGGGAGCTGTTTTTT
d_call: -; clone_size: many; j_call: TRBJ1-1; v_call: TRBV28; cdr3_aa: CASSRRGASGEAFF; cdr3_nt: TGTGCCAGCAGTCGCAGGGGCGCTTCCGGGGAAGCTTTCTTT
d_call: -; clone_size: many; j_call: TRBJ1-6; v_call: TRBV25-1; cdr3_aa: CASSKEGAPNSPLHF; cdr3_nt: TGTGCCAGCAGTAAGGAAGGGGCCCCCAATTCACCCCTCCACTTT
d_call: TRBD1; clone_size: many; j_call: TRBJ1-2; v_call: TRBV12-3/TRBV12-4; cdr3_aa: CASSEQGNYGYTF; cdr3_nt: TGTGCCAGCAGTGAACAGGGGAACTATGGCTACACCTTC
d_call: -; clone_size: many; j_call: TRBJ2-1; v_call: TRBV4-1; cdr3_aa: CASSQEDKAYNEQFF; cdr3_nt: TGCGCCAGCAGCCAAGAGGACAAGGCCTACAATGAGCAGTTCTTC
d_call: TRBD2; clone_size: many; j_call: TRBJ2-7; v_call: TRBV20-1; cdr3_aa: CSAPKLAGMNEQYF; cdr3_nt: TGCAGTGCTCCCAAACTAGCGGGGATGAACGAGCAGTACTTC
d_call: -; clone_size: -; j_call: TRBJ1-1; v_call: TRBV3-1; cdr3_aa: CASSQENRYTEAFF; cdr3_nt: TGTGCCAGCAGCCAAGAAAACAGATACACTGAAGCTTTCTTT
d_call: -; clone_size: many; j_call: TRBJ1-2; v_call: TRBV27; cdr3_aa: CASRPLGQTDYTF; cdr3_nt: TGTGCCAGCAGACCGCTAGGACAGACCGACTACACCTTC
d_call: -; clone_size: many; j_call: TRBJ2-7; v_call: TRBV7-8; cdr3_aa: CASSLEFYEQYF; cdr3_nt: TGTGCCAGCAGCTTAGAATTCTACGAGCAGTACTTC
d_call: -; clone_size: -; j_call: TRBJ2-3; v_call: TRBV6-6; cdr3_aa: CASTLDSFTDTQYF; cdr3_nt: TGTGCCAGCACTTTAGACAGCTTCACAGATACGCAGTATTTT
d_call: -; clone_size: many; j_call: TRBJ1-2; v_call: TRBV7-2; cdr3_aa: CASSLPGSYGYTF; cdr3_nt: TGTGCCAGCAGCTTACCAGGGAGCTATGGCTACACCTTC
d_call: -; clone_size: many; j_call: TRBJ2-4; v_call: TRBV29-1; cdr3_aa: CSGRTVAKNIQYF; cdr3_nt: TGCAGCGGACGGACAGTAGCCAAAAACATTCAGTACTTC
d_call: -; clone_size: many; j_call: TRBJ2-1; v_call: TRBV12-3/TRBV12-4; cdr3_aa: CASSLGGYHYNEQFF; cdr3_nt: TGTGCCAGCAGTTTAGGTGGCTACCACTACAATGAGCAGTTCTTC
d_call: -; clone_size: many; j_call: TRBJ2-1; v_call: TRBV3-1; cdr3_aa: CASKAGLYNEQFF; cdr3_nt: TGTGCCAGCAAGGCGGGGCTGTACAATGAGCAGTTCTTC
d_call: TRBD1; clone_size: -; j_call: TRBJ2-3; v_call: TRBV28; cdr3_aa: CSSSWGQGYADTQYF; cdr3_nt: TGTTCCAGCAGCTGGGGACAGGGGTATGCAGATACGCAGTATTTT
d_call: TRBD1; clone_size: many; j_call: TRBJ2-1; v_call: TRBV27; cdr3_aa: CASSLGSGTGDRFF; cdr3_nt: TGTGCCAGCAGTTTAGGGTCCGGGACAGGGGACCGGTTCTTC